This entry lists 13 T cell receptor beta chains sequenced from one sample in a study of shared clonotypes between healthy human individuals. Libraries were prepared by immunoSEQ multiplex PCR; TCRdb keeps only in-frame clonotypes and omits some of them. The table has hundreds of thousands of clones, over 65% seen once. Specimen: memory CD4+ T cells sorted from blood. The sample's subset: CD45RA-negative fraction. Every receptor here comes from a woman in her 30s in good health.

This sequence joins TRBV4-1 and TRBJ2-7; no definite D call. Per the germline V gene, CDR1 is MGHRA and CDR2 is YSYEKL. Between the trimmed V and J ends, which lost 1 base and 3 bases, there was a span of 7 bases. The CDR3 runs 13 residues. CDR3 coding DNA: TGCGCCAGCAGCCAAGTCTATGACTACGAGCAGTACTTC. It encodes CASSQVYDYEQYF.

V is TRBV29-1 and J is TRBJ1-2, with 11 nucleotides matching TRBD1. CDR3 length: 18 residues. Germline CDR1 is SQVTM and CDR2 is ANQGSEA. V lost 4 bases, J lost 1 base, and 14 bases stayed unmatched. CDR3 in amino acids: CSVGSLTGTGGYNYGYTF. The CDR3 coding sequence is TGCAGCGTTGGTTCCCTAACCGGGACAGGGGGGTATAACTATGGCTACACCTTC.

The chain recombines TRBV18 with TRBJ1-5; a weak D match, TRBD1 (6 bases). V was pared by 4 bases and J by 4 bases, with 17 bases between. Germline CDR1 KGHSH, CDR2 LQKENI. The CDR3 sequence is 16 residues long. The CDR3 sequence is CASSRQEWGENQPQHF. The CDR3 nucleotides read TGTGCCAGCTCACGACAGGAATGGGGGGAAAATCAGCCCCAGCATTTT.

The V gene is TRBV6-1, the J gene TRBJ1-2, with TRBD1 identical over 7 bases. Germline assignment: CDR1 MNHNS and CDR2 SASEGT. The CDR3 is 13 amino acids. The ends lost 6 bases at V and 4 bases at J; junction bases unmatched: 5. CDR3 sequence (DNA): TGTGCCAGCAGCGACAGGGAGTTCTATGGCTACACCTTC. Its translation: CASSDREFYGYTF.

The CDR3 sequence: CASSSTGGPMETQYF. The CDR3 coding sequence is TGTGCCAGCTCGTCGACGGGAGGGCCGATGGAGACCCAGTACTTC. The chain couples TRBV9 to TRBJ2-5; 8 bases are a match to TRBD2. CDR1 is SGDLS, CDR2 YYNGEE, per germline. The trim removed 7 bases at V and 5 bases at J, leaving 13 bases unmatched. The CDR3 has 15 residues.

This clone has only a few counts. This sequence joins TRBV7-2 and TRBJ2-5; the D gene is possibly TRBD2 (5 bases). Deletions cut 5 bases from V and 5 bases from J, with 15 bases between. CDR1 and CDR2 (germline): SGHTA, FQGNSA. CDR3 length: 14 amino acids. CDR3 sequence reads: CASSKSGNKETQYF. Here the CDR3 DNA reads TGTGCCAGCAGCAAAAGCGGTAATAAGGAGACCCAGTACTTC.

Written as DNA, the CDR3 is TGTGCCAGCAGCGACAGAGCTGGAAACACCATATATTTT. It is translated as CASSDRAGNTIYF. The chain carries TRBV7-9 and TRBJ1-3, with D tentatively TRBD1 (5 bases). V lost 5 bases to trimming and J lost 2 bases, with 7 bases between them. Germline lookup yields CDR1 SEHNR and CDR2 FQNEAQ (reference sequence). The CDR3 consists of 13 residues.

The CDR3 sequence: CASSLGGVFPQPQHF. CDR3 DNA sequence: TGTGCCAGCAGCTTAGGAGGGGTATTCCCTCAGCCCCAGCATTTT. This chain links TRBV11-2 with TRBJ1-5; the D gene is possibly TRBD1 (5 bases). Trimming stripped 1 base from V and 6 bases from J, with 13 bases between. Germline CDR1 reads SGHAT; CDR2 reads FQNNGV. The CDR3 covers 15 residues.

Concerning this clone itself: The sample carries other DNA sequences with the same CDR3. The chain combines TRBV2 with TRBJ1-5, with D tentatively TRBD1 (6 bases). Germline CDR1 and CDR2: SNHLY and FYNNEI. The length of the CDR3 is 14 residues. V was clipped by 6 bases and J by 5 bases, with 14 bases between them. This CDR3 reads CASSRGLGDQPQHF. Written as DNA, the CDR3 is TGTGCCAGCAGCCGGGGGCTCGGGGATCAGCCCCAGCATTTT.

V usage is TRBV6-5 and J usage is TRBJ2-5; D might be TRBD2 (6 bases). Germline V gene sequence: CDR1 MNHEY, CDR2 SVGAGI. This CDR3 spans 15 amino acids. Between the trimmed V and J ends, which lost 6 bases and 4 bases, there was a span of 18 bases. The CDR3 loop is CASRGAQGGGETQYF. Here the CDR3 DNA reads TGTGCCAGCAGAGGCGCCCAGGGAGGTGGAGAGACCCAGTACTTC.

The V and J genes are TRBV2 and TRBJ2-2; TRBD2 aligns across 7 bases. This CDR3 is built from 16 residues. With 3 bases clipped from V and 1 base from J, the junction kept 5 bases outside the gene matches. Per germline, CDR1 SNHLY and CDR2 FYNNEI. The CDR3 here is CASSDIGLVNTGELFF. The CDR3 coding sequence is TGTGCCAGCAGTGATATAGGACTAGTGAACACCGGGGAGCTGTTTTTT.

This clone has just one count. The chain carries TRBV15 and TRBJ2-6, with D perhaps TRBD1 (6 bases). Germline CDR1 LNHNV, CDR2 YYDKDF (reference sequence). The CDR3 loop spans 18 amino acids. Trimming took 0 bases from V and 4 from J, leaving 16 bases between them. This CDR3 reads CATSRETYRETGANVLTF. The CDR3 coding sequence is TGTGCCACCAGCAGAGAAACCTACAGGGAGACAGGGGCCAACGTCCTGACTTTC.

The chain joins TRBV6-5 to TRBJ1-4, with TRBD1 matching over 7 bases. The CDR3 loop spans 14 amino acids. With 8 bases clipped from V and 5 bases from J, the junction kept 8 bases outside the gene matches. Per germline, CDR1 MNHEY and CDR2 SVGAGI. The chain's CDR3 is CASSVIQGNEKLFF. The CDR3 region has the DNA TGTGCCAGCTCCGTCATACAGGGGAATGAAAAACTGTTTTTT.